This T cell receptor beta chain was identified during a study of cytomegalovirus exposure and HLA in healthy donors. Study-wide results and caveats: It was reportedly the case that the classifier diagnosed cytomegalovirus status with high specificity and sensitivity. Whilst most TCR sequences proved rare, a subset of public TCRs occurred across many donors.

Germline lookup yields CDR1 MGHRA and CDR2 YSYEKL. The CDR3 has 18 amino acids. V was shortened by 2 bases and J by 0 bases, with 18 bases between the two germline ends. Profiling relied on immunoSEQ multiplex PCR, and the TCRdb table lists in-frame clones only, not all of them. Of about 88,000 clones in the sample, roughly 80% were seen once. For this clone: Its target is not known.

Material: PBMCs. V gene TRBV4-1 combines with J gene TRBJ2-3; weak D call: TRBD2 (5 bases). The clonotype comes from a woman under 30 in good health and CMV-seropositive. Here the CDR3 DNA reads TGCGCCAGCAGCCAACCGCTTCCCCGGGCGGGTAGCACAGATACGCAGTATTTT. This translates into CASSQPLPRAGSTDTQYF.